One and the same sample provided the 10 T cell receptor beta chains below, sequenced in a study of T cell repertoires in cytomegalovirus infection. TCRdb re-called the reads with MiXCR, one entry per CDR3 protein. In the table there are about 770,000 distinct CDR3 sequences, almost 30% of which are singletons. No antigens are known for them. Sequences were derived from cultured CD8+ T cells from PBMCs, sampled from culture after CMV antigen stimulation. The receptors were gathered from a human donor in good health (CMV status not recorded). Some clones in this sample may be carry-over from other donors' samples.

A few counts support this clonotype. This chain links TRBV27 with TRBJ2-5; tentatively, D is TRBD2 (5 bases). The CDR3 contains 15 residues. Germline V CDR1 and CDR2: MNHEY, SMNVEV (reference sequence). Trimming pared 0 bases from V and 4 bases from J, leaving 12 bases between. This CDR3 is CASSLSTARGETQYF. The CDR3 nucleotides are TGTGCCAGCAGTTTATCGACTGCCCGGGGAGAGACCCAGTACTTC.

The chain links TRBV7-9 to TRBJ2-1; possibly TRBD1 or TRBD2 for D (5 bases each). Germline V CDR1 and CDR2: SEHNR, FQNEAQ (reference sequence). Trimming left V 2 bases short and J 2 bases short, with 22 bases between. This CDR3 has 19 residues. CDR3 in DNA: TGTGCCAGCAGCTTAAAGTGGGACCCGACGTCGAACGCCTACAATGAGCAGTTCTTC. The encoded protein is CASSLKWDPTSNAYNEQFF.

As for this clonotype: At one of its ends the junction is not consistent with the germline gene, which may arise from a read error. The chain couples TRBV15 to TRBJ2-2; D gene ambiguous. CDR3 length: 19 residues. CDR1 and CDR2 (germline): LNHNV, YYDKDF (reference sequence). The CDR3, as DNA: TGTGCCACCAGCAGACCGACTGACGGGCCGATACGAAACACTGGGGAGCTGTTTTTT. Encoded protein: CATSRPTDGPIRNTGELFF.

DNA for the CDR3: TGTGCCAGCAGTTTTAGGCAGGGAGGGCCCGGGGAGCTGTTTTTT. Translation: CASSFRQGGPGELFF. The V gene is TRBV28, the J gene TRBJ2-2, with 7 bases lining up with TRBD2. Germline V gene lookup returns CDR1 MDHEN and CDR2 SYDVKM. V lost 3 bases, J lost 6 bases, and 7 bases stayed unmatched. This CDR3 is built from 15 residues.

In this sample, this clonotype turned up a few times. The chain couples TRBV6-6 to TRBJ2-7; 7 bases are a match to TRBD2. The CDR3 is 12 amino acids. With V trimmed by 8 bases and J by 4 bases, 5 bases remained unmatched. Germline values: CDR1 MNHNY, CDR2 SVGAGI (reference sequence). The CDR3 protein is CASGPSGYEQYV. The CDR3 bases are TGTGCCAGCGGACCTAGCGGATACGAGCAGTACGTC.

The rearrangement links TRBV19 to TRBJ2-7; 9 bases match TRBD1. Trimming at V came to 11 bases and at J to 3 bases, leaving 8 bases not matched to a gene. Germline CDR1 LNHDA, CDR2 SQIVND (reference sequence). The CDR3 extends over 13 amino acids. CDR3 nucleotides: TGTGCCCGCCCCGGGACAGGGTGCTACGAGCAGTACTTC. Amino acid sequence: CARPGTGCYEQYF.

This clonotype occurred a few times. V is TRBV2 and J is TRBJ2-1, with 16 bases aligning to TRBD2. Germline CDR1 SNHLY, CDR2 FYNNEI. The trim removed 7 bases at V and 8 bases at J, leaving 14 bases unmatched. This CDR3 contains 18 residues. The CDR3 protein is CASTGQGTSGGALDEQFF. The CDR3 bases are TGTGCCAGCACGGGTCAGGGGACTAGCGGGGGGGCCTTGGATGAGCAGTTCTTC.

This clonotype has a count of ten or more. The chain couples TRBV27 to TRBJ2-5, with D maybe TRBD2 (5 bases). Trimming removed 7 bases from V and 5 bases from J, with 8 bases in between. This CDR3 spans 11 amino acids. Germline V CDR1 and CDR2: MNHEY, SMNVEV (reference sequence). The CDR3 is CASTSGETQYF. In DNA, the CDR3 is TGTGCCAGCACCTCGGGGGAGACCCAGTACTTC.

This clonotype was observed a few times. This chain uses TRBV6-6 with TRBJ1-4, with 7 bases matching TRBD1. The junction had 3 bases not matched to a gene; V was cut back by 7 bases and J by 1 base. CDR1 is MNHNY, CDR2 SVGAGI, per germline (reference sequence). The CDR3 consists of 14 residues. Here the CDR3 reads CASIGGRTNEKLFF. Written as DNA, the CDR3 is TGTGCCAGCATAGGGGGCAGAACTAATGAAAAACTGTTTTTT.

The CDR3 spells CASSYARDRGYEQYV. CDR3 nucleotide sequence: TGTGCCAGCAGTTACGCGAGGGACAGGGGTTACGAGCAGTACGTC. The rearrangement links TRBV6-2 or TRBV6-3 to TRBJ2-7, with 10 bases fitting TRBD1. The ends lost 2 bases at V and 4 bases at J; junction bases unmatched: 5. The CDR3 has 15 amino acids. Germline V gene data show CDR1 as MNHEY and CDR2 as SVGEGT.